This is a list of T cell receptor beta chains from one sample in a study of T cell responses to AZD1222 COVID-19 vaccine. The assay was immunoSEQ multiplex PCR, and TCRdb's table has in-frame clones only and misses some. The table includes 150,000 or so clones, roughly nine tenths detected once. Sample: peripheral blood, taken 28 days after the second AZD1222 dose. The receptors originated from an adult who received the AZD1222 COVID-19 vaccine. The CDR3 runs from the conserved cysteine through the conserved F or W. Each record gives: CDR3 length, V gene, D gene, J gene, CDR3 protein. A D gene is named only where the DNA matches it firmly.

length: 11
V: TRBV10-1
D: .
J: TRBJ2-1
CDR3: CASSETNEQFF

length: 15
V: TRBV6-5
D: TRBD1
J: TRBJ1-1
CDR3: CASKGTGIIGTEAFF

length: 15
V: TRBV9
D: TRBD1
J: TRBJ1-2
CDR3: CASSVGLGQGYGYTF

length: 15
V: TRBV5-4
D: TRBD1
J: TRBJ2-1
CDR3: CASSPTGNSYNEQFF

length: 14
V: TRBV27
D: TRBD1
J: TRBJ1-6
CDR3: CASSRDRTNSPLHF

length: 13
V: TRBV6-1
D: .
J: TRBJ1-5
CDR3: CASSEGNFQPQHF

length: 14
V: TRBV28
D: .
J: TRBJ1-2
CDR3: CASSLEGLNYGYTF

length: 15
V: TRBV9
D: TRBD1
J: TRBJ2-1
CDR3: CASSVGQGRYNEQFF

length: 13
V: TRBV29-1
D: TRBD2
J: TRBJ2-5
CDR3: CSVEGERRGAQYF

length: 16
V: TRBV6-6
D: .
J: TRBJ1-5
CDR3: CASSYRGAHSNQPQHF

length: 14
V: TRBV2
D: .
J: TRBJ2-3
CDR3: CASSWDGNTDTQYF

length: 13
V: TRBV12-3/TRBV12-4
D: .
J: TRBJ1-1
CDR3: CASSLYGLTEAFF

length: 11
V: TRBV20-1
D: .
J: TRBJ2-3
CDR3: CSARGEDTQYF

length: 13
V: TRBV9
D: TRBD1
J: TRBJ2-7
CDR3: CASSGTGAREQYF